The subject of this entry is one TCR beta chain. Antigen: not known. This sample is part of a study of cytomegalovirus exposure and HLA in healthy donors. Notes on the study in general: A missense DCLRE1C variant was associated with V- and J-gene trimming of TCR beta chains in a later analysis, and an independent cohort replicated the association.

The PCR contained 60 Vbeta and 13 Jbeta primers. The data were produced by immunoSEQ multiplex PCR, yet TCRdb's version contains in-frame clones alone and is incomplete. The sample lists 150,000 to 200,000 clones, approximately 84% seen once, with around 5.9% in the top ten. Germline V gene data show CDR1 as SGDLS and CDR2 as YYNGEE. The junction had 10 bases not matched to a gene; V was cut back by 1 base and J by 3 bases. The CDR3 runs 18 residues. The V call is TRBV9, the J call TRBJ1-1, with 12 bases fitting TRBD1. The clonotype comes from a woman aged 25 to 39 in good health and CMV-seropositive. What was sequenced was PBMCs. The CDR3, as DNA: TGTGCCAGCAGCGTAAGGTTTGGGGGACAGGGGGCGGACACTGAAGCTTTCTTT. This codes for CASSVRFGGQGADTEAFF. Full variable domain (outside the CDR3, taken from reference TRBV9 and TRBJ1-1): DSGVTQTPKHLITATGQRVTLRCSPRSGDLSVYWYQQSLDQGLQFLIQYYNGEERAKGNILERFSAQQFPDLHSELNLSSLELGDSALYFCASSVRFGGQGADTEAFFGQGTRLTVV.